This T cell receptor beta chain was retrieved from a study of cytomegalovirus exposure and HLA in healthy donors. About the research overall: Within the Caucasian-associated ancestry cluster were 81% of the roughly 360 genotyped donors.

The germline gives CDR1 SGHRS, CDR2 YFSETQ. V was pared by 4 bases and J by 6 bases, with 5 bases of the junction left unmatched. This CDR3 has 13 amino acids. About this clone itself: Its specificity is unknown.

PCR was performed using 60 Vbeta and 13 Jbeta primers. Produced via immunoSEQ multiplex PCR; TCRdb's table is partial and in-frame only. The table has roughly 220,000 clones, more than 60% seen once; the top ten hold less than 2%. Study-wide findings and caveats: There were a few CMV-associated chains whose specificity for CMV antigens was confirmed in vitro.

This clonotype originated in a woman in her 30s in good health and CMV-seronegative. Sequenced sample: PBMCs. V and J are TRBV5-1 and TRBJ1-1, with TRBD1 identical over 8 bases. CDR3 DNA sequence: TGCGCCAGCAGCCGGACAGGGTCCGCTGAAGCTTTCTTT. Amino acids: CASSRTGSAEAFF.